One and the same sample provided the 27 T cell receptor beta chains below, sequenced in a study of cytomegalovirus exposure and HLA in healthy donors. PCR primers comprised 60 Vbeta and 13 Jbeta primers. Profiling relied on immunoSEQ multiplex PCR, and the TCRdb table lists in-frame clones only, not all of them. The sample holds more than 85,000 clones, approximately 87% seen once. The sequencing sample was made of PBMCs. Receptors originate from a middle-aged man in good health and CMV-seronegative.

The chain has TRBV30 and TRBJ2-3; D uncertain. Trimming shortened V by 0 bases and J by 9 bases, and 13 bases separated the two germline ends. Germline V gene data show CDR1 as GTSNPN and CDR2 as SVGIG (reference sequence). CDR3 size: 13 residues. The CDR3 sequence is CAWSVRWPPTQYF. In DNA form, the CDR3 reads TGTGCCTGGAGTGTACGATGGCCGCCCACGCAGTATTTT.

The chain joins TRBV10-3 to TRBJ2-2; the match to TRBD1 covers 7 bases. The ends lost 6 bases at V and 7 bases at J; junction bases unmatched: 8. From germline, CDR1 is ENHRY and CDR2 SYGVKD. The CDR3 runs to 14 residues. The CDR3 sequence is CAISSDRVGGELFF. CDR3 nucleotides: TGTGCCATCAGCAGCGACAGGGTTGGCGGGGAGCTGTTTTTT.

This rearrangement joins TRBV29-1 to TRBJ2-2; possibly TRBD1 for D (5 bases). The CDR3 length is 14 residues. The V end was cut by 7 bases, the J end by 7 bases, with 19 bases between. CDR1 SQVTM and CDR2 ANQGSEA come from the germline V gene. CDR3 protein: CSARQPLGVGELFF. The DNA for the CDR3 is TGCAGCGCCCGACAGCCTCTAGGGGTCGGGGAGCTGTTTTTT.

This chain links TRBV4-1 with TRBJ2-5; TRBD2 matches 15 bases. The J call may be in error: the DNA end matches TRBJ2-7 better. The CDR3 is made up of 17 amino acids. The V gene's germline CDR1 is MGHRA and CDR2 YSYEKL. CDR3 sequence: CASSQGWTSGGGYEQYF. The CDR3 coding sequence is TGCGCCAGCAGCCAAGGCTGGACTAGCGGGGGGGGCTACGAGCAGTACTTC.

V is TRBV5-1 and J is TRBJ2-7, with TRBD2 as a possible D gene (6 bases). Germline assignment: CDR1 SGHRS and CDR2 YFSETQ. Trimming cost V 3 bases and J 5 bases, with 12 bases left between them. The CDR3 is made up of 13 amino acids. Written as DNA, the CDR3 is TGCGCCAGCAGCTGGGACTTCCAAAACGAGCAGTACTTC. This gives the protein CASSWDFQNEQYF.

This chain connects TRBV7-2 to TRBJ2-1; 8 positions agree with TRBD2. Germline V lookup: CDR1 SGHTA, CDR2 FQGNSA. With 5 bases clipped from V and 6 bases from J, the junction kept 6 bases outside the gene matches. This CDR3 is built from 14 residues. CDR3 region: CASSGLAYSNEQFF. The DNA of the CDR3 is TGTGCCAGCAGCGGACTAGCATACTCCAATGAGCAGTTCTTC.

The V gene is TRBV5-1, the J gene TRBJ2-2; no definite D call. CDR1 is SGHRS and CDR2 is YFSETQ in the germline V gene. V was clipped by 4 bases and J by 6 bases, with 7 bases between them. The CDR3 length is 12 residues. The CDR3 reads CASSAAPGELFF. For the CDR3, the DNA is TGCGCCAGCAGCGCGGCCCCCGGGGAGCTGTTTTTT.

The chain uses TRBV5-6 and TRBJ1-2; TRBD1 might be the D (5 bases). CDR3 length equals 14 residues. Trimming pared 1 base from V and 1 base from J, leaving 8 bases between. The germline V gene has CDR1 SGHDT and CDR2 YYEEEE. This CDR3 is CASSLIQGNYGYTF. CDR3 DNA sequence: TGTGCCAGCAGCTTGATTCAGGGTAACTATGGCTACACCTTC.

This chain connects TRBV27 to TRBJ2-7, with 8 bases that match TRBD1. CDR3 size: 13 residues. J lost 3 bases, V lost 7 bases, and 5 bases had no gene match. CDR1 is MNHEY, CDR2 SMNVEV, per germline (reference sequence). The CDR3 DNA follows: TGTGCCAGCAAAAGGACAGGGTTCTACGAGCAGTACTTC. Its protein product is CASKRTGFYEQYF.

This clone appeared once. CDR3 sequence: CASSLDTNTPQHF. The CDR3 DNA reads as TGTGCCAGCAGCTTGGACACTAATACGCCCCAGCATTTT. The rearrangement uses TRBV5-4 and TRBJ1-5, with D unresolved. Trimming stripped 0 bases from V and 9 bases from J, with 10 bases between. The CDR3 runs to 13 residues. The germline CDR1 and CDR2 sequences are SGHNT and YYREEE (reference sequence).

The chain recombines TRBV7-8 with TRBJ2-3, with TRBD2 as a possible D gene (5 bases). Germline lookup yields CDR1 SGHVS and CDR2 FQNEAQ. The germline V and J ends were trimmed by 5 bases and 1 base, with 13 bases remaining between them. This CDR3 spans 15 amino acids. Here the CDR3 DNA reads TGTGCCAGCAGCACGAGCGGTCCTGGCACAGATACGCAGTATTTT. Residues: CASSTSGPGTDTQYF.

The chain carries TRBV7-2 and TRBJ2-1, with 10 bases lining up with TRBD2. CDR1 SGHTA and CDR2 FQGNSA come from the germline V gene. Losses at the gene ends were 7 bases for V and 6 bases for J; bases not matched to a gene: 12. This CDR3 has 16 amino acids. The CDR3 loop reads CASTTERGGPPNEQFF. The CDR3 nucleotides are TGTGCCAGCACTACCGAGCGGGGGGGCCCTCCCAATGAGCAGTTCTTC.

The chain couples TRBV5-8 to TRBJ1-5, with D unclear. Germline assignment: CDR1 SGHTS and CDR2 YDEGEE. Trimming cost V 4 bases and J 0 bases, with 14 bases left between them. The CDR3 is 16 amino acids. The CDR3 bases are TGTGCCAGCAGCGAGGTTTACTCCTATAGCAATCAGCCCCAGCATTTT. This translates into CASSEVYSYSNQPQHF.

This clone was observed a handful of times. This chain connects TRBV6-5 to TRBJ1-6; tentatively, D is TRBD1 (6 bases). The V end was cut by 4 bases, the J end by 6 bases, with 16 bases between. CDR3 length: 16 amino acids. Germline V CDR1 and CDR2: MNHEY, SVGAGI. CDR3 nucleotides: TGTGCCAGCAGTTTCTCCGGGGGGCGAGGTAATTCACCCCTCCACTTT. Residues: CASSFSGGRGNSPLHF.

In the case of this clone: At one of its ends the junction is not consistent with the germline gene, which may arise from a read error. The chain recombines TRBV2 with TRBJ1-2, with 7 bases aligning to TRBD1. The germline CDR1 and CDR2 sequences are SNHLY and FYNNEI. This CDR3 is built from 14 residues. The DNA of the CDR3 is TGTGCCAGCAGCGAAGGGACAGCACTCTATGGCTACACCTTC. This gives the protein CASSEGTALYGYTF. The variable domain in full, completed from reference TRBV2 and TRBJ1-2, reads EPEVTQTPSHQVTQMGQEVILRCVPISNHLYFYWYRQILGQKVEFLVSFYNNEISEKSEIFDDQFSVERPDGSNFTLKIRSTKLEDSAMYFCASSEGTALYGYTFGSGTRLTVV.

V and J are TRBV2 and TRBJ1-5; 12 positions match TRBD1. The germline CDR1 and CDR2 sequences are SNHLY and FYNNEI. CDR3 length equals 17 residues. Trimming cost V 6 bases and J 4 bases; bases outside gene matches: 10. The CDR3 sequence is CASRGGTGGERNQPQHF. For the CDR3, the DNA is TGTGCCAGCAGGGGAGGGACAGGGGGCGAACGTAATCAGCCCCAGCATTTT.

The CDR3 DNA reads TGTGCCAGCAGCGTAGCGTTGGGCGCCAACGTCCTGACTTTC. Its protein product is CASSVALGANVLTF. This chain links TRBV9 with TRBJ2-6; D unclear. Germline values: CDR1 SGDLS, CDR2 YYNGEE. V dropped 0 bases and J dropped 7 bases, with 8 bases sitting between them. The CDR3 is made up of 14 amino acids.

This chain uses TRBV7-9 with TRBJ1-2; D may be TRBD1 (6 bases). Trimming stripped 2 bases from V and 3 bases from J, with 13 bases between. Per the germline V gene, CDR1 is SEHNR and CDR2 is FQNEAQ (reference sequence). The CDR3 is 15 residues long. The CDR3 reads CASSLNRDTYYGYTF. CDR3 bases: TGTGCCAGCAGCTTAAACCGGGACACCTACTATGGCTACACCTTC.

The rearrangement uses TRBV5-6 and TRBJ1-2; perhaps TRBD1 as D (5 bases). The ends were cut back, 4 bases at V and 5 bases at J, with 21 bases in the middle. The CDR3 contains 16 residues. The V gene's germline CDR1 is SGHDT and CDR2 YYEEEE. The CDR3 protein is CASSPLVGLRGYGYTF. The DNA for the CDR3 is TGTGCCAGCAGCCCCCTGGTAGGATTAAGGGGTTATGGCTACACCTTC.

This chain connects TRBV27 to TRBJ2-7; TRBD1 aligns across 10 bases. The CDR3 contains 14 residues. Germline CDR1 MNHEY, CDR2 SMNVEV (reference sequence). With 4 bases clipped from V and 0 bases from J, the junction kept 0 bases outside the gene matches. For the CDR3, the DNA is TGTGCCAGCAGTTGGGACAGGGGCTCCTACGAGCAGTACTTC. Amino acid sequence: CASSWDRGSYEQYF.

This CDR3 reads CASRATGRVGELFF. CDR3 nucleotides: TGTGCCAGCAGGGCGACAGGAAGGGTCGGGGAGCTGTTTTTT. The chain recombines TRBV7-3 with TRBJ2-2, with D maybe TRBD1 (6 bases). V dropped 6 bases and J dropped 7 bases, with 15 bases sitting between them. The CDR3 contains 14 residues. Germline CDR1 reads SGHTA; CDR2 reads FQGTGA.

The chain combines TRBV5-1 with TRBJ2-7; TRBD1 aligns across 7 bases. From germline, CDR1 is SGHRS and CDR2 YFSETQ. The junction had 5 bases not matched to a gene; V was cut back by 2 bases and J by 3 bases. This CDR3 has 14 amino acids. The CDR3 nucleotides are TGCGCCAGCAGCTTAGGGGACAGTCGCTACGAGCAGTACTTC. Translation gives CASSLGDSRYEQYF.

V usage is TRBV5-6 and J usage is TRBJ1-2; D unclear. Trimming took off 3 bases at V and 2 bases at J, with 5 bases between the two ends. CDR3 length: 12 amino acids. Germline V CDR1 and CDR2: SGHDT, YYEEEE. DNA of the CDR3: TGTGCCAGCAGCTGGGCCAACTATGGCTACACCTTC. As protein: CASSWANYGYTF.

This clone was seen a few times. The rearrangement links TRBV19 to TRBJ1-4; D possibly corresponds to TRBD1 (6 bases). Trimming took 10 bases from V and 8 from J, leaving 17 bases between them. The CDR3 totals 13 residues. Germline lookup yields CDR1 LNHDA and CDR2 SQIVND (reference sequence). The CDR3 coding sequence is TGTGCCACCAGTACAGGGCAAGGGGAAAAACTGTTTTTT. It translates to CATSTGQGEKLFF.

The rearrangement joins TRBV7-3 to TRBJ2-3, with 9 bases that match TRBD2. This CDR3 is built from 15 residues. From germline, CDR1 is SGHTA and CDR2 FQGTGA. Trimming removed 3 bases from V and 0 bases from J; junction bases left unmatched: 1. CDR3 sequence reads: CASSFTSGSTDTQYF. In DNA form, the CDR3 reads TGTGCCAGCAGCTTTACTAGCGGGAGCACAGATACGCAGTATTTT. The full variable domain, its missing parts supplied by reference TRBV7-3 and TRBJ2-3, is GAGVSQTPSNKVTEKGKYVELRCDPISGHTALYWYRQSLGQGPEFLIYFQGTGAADDSGLPNDRFFAVRPEGSVSTLKIQRTERGDSAVYLCASSFTSGSTDTQYFGPGTRLTVL.

This clone was seen a single time. The chain is built from TRBV7-2 and TRBJ1-2, with D perhaps matching TRBD1 (5 bases). Germline V gene sequence: CDR1 SGHTA, CDR2 FQGNSA. The CDR3 length is 14 residues. Trimming removed 5 bases from V and 5 bases from J, with 15 bases in between. Written as DNA, the CDR3 is TGTGCCAGCAGCGTGACGGGGGGAACTTATGGCTACACCTTC. Protein product: CASSVTGGTYGYTF.

The V gene is TRBV19, the J gene TRBJ2-1; 7 bases match TRBD1. V dropped 4 bases and J dropped 7; count of bases not matched to a gene: 4. CDR3 length equals 13 residues. Per the germline V gene, CDR1 is LNHDA and CDR2 is SQIVND (reference sequence). The DNA of the CDR3 is TGTGCCAGTAGTAACCTCAGGGGGAATGAGCAGTTCTTC. Amino acid sequence: CASSNLRGNEQFF.